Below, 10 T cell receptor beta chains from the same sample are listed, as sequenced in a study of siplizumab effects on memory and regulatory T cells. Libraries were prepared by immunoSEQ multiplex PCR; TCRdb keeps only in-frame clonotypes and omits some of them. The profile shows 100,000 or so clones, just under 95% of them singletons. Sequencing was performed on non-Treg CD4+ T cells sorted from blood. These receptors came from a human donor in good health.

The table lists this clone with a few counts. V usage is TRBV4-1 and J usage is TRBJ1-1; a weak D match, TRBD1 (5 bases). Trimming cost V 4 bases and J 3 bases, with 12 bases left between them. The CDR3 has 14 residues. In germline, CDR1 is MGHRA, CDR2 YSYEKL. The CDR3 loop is CASSPDEGDTEAFF. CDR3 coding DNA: TGCGCCAGCAGCCCGGACGAAGGGGACACTGAAGCTTTCTTT.

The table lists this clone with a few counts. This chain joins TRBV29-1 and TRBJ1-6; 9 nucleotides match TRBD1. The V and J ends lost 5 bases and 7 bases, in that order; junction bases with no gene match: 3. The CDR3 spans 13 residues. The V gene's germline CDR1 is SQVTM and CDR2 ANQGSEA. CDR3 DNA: TGCAGCGTTTCCGGGACAGGGAATTCACCCCTCCACTTT. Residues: CSVSGTGNSPLHF.

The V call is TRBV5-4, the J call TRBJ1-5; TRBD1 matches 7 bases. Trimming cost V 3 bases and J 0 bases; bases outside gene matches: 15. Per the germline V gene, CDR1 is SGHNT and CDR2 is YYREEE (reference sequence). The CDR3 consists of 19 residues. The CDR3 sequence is CASSSSKGARIVSNQPQHF. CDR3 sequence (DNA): TGTGCCAGCAGCTCAAGCAAGGGGGCGAGGATTGTTAGCAATCAGCCCCAGCATTTT.

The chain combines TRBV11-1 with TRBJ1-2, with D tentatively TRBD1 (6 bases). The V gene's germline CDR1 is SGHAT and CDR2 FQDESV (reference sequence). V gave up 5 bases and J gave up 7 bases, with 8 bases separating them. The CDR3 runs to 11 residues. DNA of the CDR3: TGTGCCAGCAGCGCGGGGGCTGGCTACACCTTC. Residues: CASSAGAGYTF.

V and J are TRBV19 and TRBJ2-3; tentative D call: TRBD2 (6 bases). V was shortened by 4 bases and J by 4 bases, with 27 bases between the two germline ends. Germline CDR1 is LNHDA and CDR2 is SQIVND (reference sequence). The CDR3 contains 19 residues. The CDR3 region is CASSNINLGGLGRPDTQYF. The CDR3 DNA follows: TGTGCCAGTAGTAACATCAACCTTGGGGGACTGGGGCGACCAGATACGCAGTATTTT. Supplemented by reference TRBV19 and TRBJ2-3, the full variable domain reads DGGITQSPKYLFRKEGQNVTLSCEQNLNHDAMYWYRQDPGQGLRLIYYSQIVNDFQKGDIAEGYSVSREKKESFPLTVTSAQKNPTAFYLCASSNINLGGLGRPDTQYFGPGTRLTVL.

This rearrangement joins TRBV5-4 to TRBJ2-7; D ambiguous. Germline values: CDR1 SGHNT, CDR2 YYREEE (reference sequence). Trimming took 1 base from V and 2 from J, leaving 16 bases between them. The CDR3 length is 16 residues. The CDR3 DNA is TGTGCCAGCAGCTTGATCGAGCTCGGGTCCGCCTACGAGCAGTACTTC. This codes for CASSLIELGSAYEQYF.

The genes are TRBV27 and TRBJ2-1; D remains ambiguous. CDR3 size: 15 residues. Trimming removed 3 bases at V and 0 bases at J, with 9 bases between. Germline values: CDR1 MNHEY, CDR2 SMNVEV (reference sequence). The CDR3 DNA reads TGTGCCAGCAGTTTTTGGGGAAGCTCCTACAATGAGCAGTTCTTC. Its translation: CASSFWGSSYNEQFF.

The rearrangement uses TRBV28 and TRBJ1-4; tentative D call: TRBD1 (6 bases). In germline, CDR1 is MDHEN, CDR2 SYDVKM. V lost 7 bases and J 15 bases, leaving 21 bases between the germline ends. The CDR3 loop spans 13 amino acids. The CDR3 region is CASKQGLADRVFF. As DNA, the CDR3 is TGTGCCAGCAAACAGGGCCTGGCGGATAGGGTGTTTTTT.

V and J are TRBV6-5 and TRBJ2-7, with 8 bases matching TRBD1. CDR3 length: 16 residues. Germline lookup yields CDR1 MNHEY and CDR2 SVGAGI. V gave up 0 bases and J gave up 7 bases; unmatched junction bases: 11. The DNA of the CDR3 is TGTGCCAGCAGTTACTCGGTAACAGGGGGTTCCTGGGAGCAGTACTTC. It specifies CASSYSVTGGSWEQYF.

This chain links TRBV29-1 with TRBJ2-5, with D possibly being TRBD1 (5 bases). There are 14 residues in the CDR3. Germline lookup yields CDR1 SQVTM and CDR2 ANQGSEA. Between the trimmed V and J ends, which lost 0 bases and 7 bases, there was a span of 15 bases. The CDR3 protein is CSVEDNRPQGTQYF. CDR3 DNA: TGCAGCGTTGAAGATAATCGCCCCCAGGGGACCCAGTACTTC.